The 17 T cell receptor beta chains reported below all come from one sample, sequenced in a study of lymphopenia after photon versus proton radiotherapy. Profiled with immunoSEQ multiplex PCR; TCRdb holds only in-frame clones, not every one. Here the sample spans 75,000 to 90,000 clones, 65% to 85% being singletons. The material was peripheral blood, obtained from a patient treated with proton-based radiotherapy. The receptors stem from a man between 60 and 75 years old with pancreatic cancer.

This chain connects TRBV7-9 to TRBJ1-4; TRBD1 agrees at 9 bases. V lost 6 bases and J lost 7; bases outside the gene matches: 6. This CDR3 region has 14 residues. The germline gives CDR1 SEHNR, CDR2 FQNEAQ (reference sequence). DNA of the CDR3: TGTGCCAGCAGTATACAGGGGGCCCCTGAAAAACTGTTTTTT. It yields the protein CASSIQGAPEKLFF.

J is TRBJ2-3 and V is TRBV2; 8 nucleotides align to TRBD2. The CDR3 runs to 15 residues. Germline trimming cut 6 bases from V and 5 bases from J; bases unmatched to any gene: 10. The germline CDR1 and CDR2 sequences are SNHLY and FYNNEI. CDR3 coding DNA: TGTGCCAGCAGCCCTACTTTGACTAGCGAAGATACGCAGTATTTT. Translating it yields CASSPTLTSEDTQYF. Together with reference TRBV2 and TRBJ2-3, the CDR3 gives the full variable domain: EPEVTQTPSHQVTQMGQEVILRCVPISNHLYFYWYRQILGQKVEFLVSFYNNEISEKSEIFDDQFSVERPDGSNFTLKIRSTKLEDSAMYFCASSPTLTSEDTQYFGPGTRLTVL.

J is TRBJ1-5 and V is TRBV28; possible D gene TRBD1, 5 bases. The CDR3 loop spans 15 amino acids. The V gene's germline CDR1 is MDHEN and CDR2 SYDVKM. Trimming removed 3 bases at V and 5 bases at J, with 14 bases between. The CDR3 bases are TGTGCCAGCAGTTTGGTGTCGGGGGGGGATCAGCCCCAGCATTTT. Its protein product is CASSLVSGGDQPQHF.

The chain combines TRBV5-4 with TRBJ2-5; tentatively, D is TRBD1 (5 bases). The V gene's germline CDR1 is SGHNT and CDR2 YYREEE (reference sequence). This CDR3 contains 14 residues. The V gene lost 2 bases and the J gene lost 2 bases, with 10 bases spanning the gap. The CDR3 DNA is TGTGCCAGCAGCTTCACAGGAACACAAGAGACCCAGTACTTC. This codes for CASSFTGTQETQYF.

This clone was seen just once. CDR3 in DNA: TGTGCCAGCAGCTCGGGACTAGCGAGCTCCTACAATGAGCAGTTCTTC. This encodes CASSSGLASSYNEQFF. The chain is built from TRBV7-3 and TRBJ2-1; 10 nucleotides align to TRBD2. V lost 4 bases and J lost 0; bases outside the gene matches: 3. The germline CDR1 and CDR2 sequences are SGHTA and FQGTGA. The CDR3 is 16 amino acids.

The rearrangement uses TRBV28 and TRBJ2-2, with TRBD2 identical over 10 bases. The V segment lost 0 bases and the J segment 2 bases; nucleotides outside the gene matches: 3. CDR1 is MDHEN, CDR2 SYDVKM, per germline. The CDR3 runs to 17 residues. CDR3 loop: CASSLWGLANNTGELFF. In DNA form, the CDR3 reads TGTGCCAGCAGTTTATGGGGACTAGCGAATAACACCGGGGAGCTGTTTTTT.

V and J are TRBV10-2 and TRBJ2-3; 10 nucleotides match TRBD1. The CDR3 spans 16 residues. CDR1 and CDR2 from the germline V gene are WSHSY and SAAADI. The ends lost 6 bases at V and 2 bases at J; junction bases unmatched: 8. Here the CDR3 DNA reads TGCGCCAGCAGGGTTTGGGGACAGGGGATCACAGATACGCAGTATTTT. Protein: CASRVWGQGITDTQYF.

This clone was seen only once. This chain links TRBV5-6 with TRBJ2-2; no firm D call. V was shortened by 2 bases and J by 4 bases, with 15 bases between the two germline ends. Per the germline V gene, CDR1 is SGHDT and CDR2 is YYEEEE. The CDR3 covers 16 residues. The CDR3 sequence: CASSFRSVGGTGELFF. The CDR3 DNA reads TGTGCCAGCAGCTTTAGAAGCGTTGGTGGCACCGGGGAGCTGTTTTTT.

This chain connects TRBV7-9 to TRBJ2-1, with a weak D call TRBD1 (6 bases). Germline V gives CDR1 SEHNR, CDR2 FQNEAQ (reference sequence). The CDR3 has 15 amino acids. V dropped 1 base and J dropped 4 bases, with 11 bases sitting between them. The CDR3, as DNA: TGTGCCAGCAGCTTAGTTGGGACATCATACAATGAGCAGTTCTTC. It encodes CASSLVGTSYNEQFF.

The V gene is TRBV11-3, the J gene TRBJ2-3; perhaps TRBD1 as D (7 bases). Trimming cost V 4 bases and J 1 base, with 9 bases left between them. The CDR3 loop spans 14 amino acids. Per the germline V gene, CDR1 is SGHNT and CDR2 is YENEEA. The CDR3 DNA sequence: TGTGCCAGCAGCTCCAGGGGGGGCACAGATACGCAGTATTTT. This sequence encodes CASSSRGGTDTQYF.

The gene calls are TRBV6-6 and TRBJ1-3, with a possible D match to TRBD1 (6 bases). The CDR3 totals 15 residues. V lost 7 bases and J 4 bases, leaving 17 bases between the germline ends. The germline gives CDR1 MNHNY, CDR2 SVGAGI (reference sequence). The CDR3 sequence is CASTDAGRGGNTIYF. In DNA form, the CDR3 reads TGTGCCAGCACCGACGCCGGCAGGGGAGGAAACACCATATATTTT.

The genes are TRBV30 and TRBJ2-2; 9 bases are shared with TRBD1. The CDR3 length is 14 residues. The J segment lost 5 bases and the V segment lost 1 base, leaving 2 bases of the junction unmatched. CDR1 is GTSNPN, CDR2 SVGIG, per germline (reference sequence). In DNA form, the CDR3 reads TGTGCCTGGAGTGGACAGGGGGGAACCGGGGAGCTGTTTTTT. It is translated as CAWSGQGGTGELFF. Complete variable domain (other parts from reference TRBV30 and TRBJ2-2): SQTIHQWPATLVQPVGSPLSLECTVEGTSNPNLYWYRQAAGRGLQLLFYSVGIGQISSEVPQNLSASRPQDRQFILSSKKLLLSDSGFYLCAWSGQGGTGELFFGEGSRLTVL.

The chain recombines TRBV29-1 with TRBJ2-1, with 7 nucleotides matching TRBD2. The germline gives CDR1 SQVTM, CDR2 ANQGSEA. The V segment lost 4 bases and the J segment 5 bases; nucleotides outside the gene matches: 11. The CDR3 runs to 15 residues. The CDR3 DNA is TGCAGCGTTGTACCAATAGGGCGGGGGAACAATGAGCAGTTCTTC. Translated, it gives CSVVPIGRGNNEQFF.

DNA of the CDR3: TGTGCCTGGATTGGTGGGAGGCAGGGGACCACCGGGGAGCTGTTTTTT. Translation gives CAWIGGRQGTTGELFF. The chain has TRBV30 and TRBJ2-2; D possibly matches TRBD1 or TRBD2 (6 bases each). Germline lookup yields CDR1 GTSNPN and CDR2 SVGIG (reference sequence). V dropped 4 bases and J dropped 4 bases, with 19 bases sitting between them. This CDR3 region has 16 residues. Full variable domain (remainder filled in from reference TRBV30 and TRBJ2-2): SQTIHQWPATLVQPVGSPLSLECTVEGTSNPNLYWYRQAAGRGLQLLFYSVGIGQISSEVPQNLSASRPQDRQFILSSKKLLLSDSGFYLCAWIGGRQGTTGELFFGEGSRLTVL.

The chain has TRBV9 and TRBJ2-3, with D unresolved. The CDR3 has 14 residues. V lost 0 bases, J lost 5 bases, and 10 bases lay in between. Germline lookup yields CDR1 SGDLS and CDR2 YYNGEE. Written as DNA, the CDR3 is TGTGCCAGCAGCGTAGGGGAATTGGGAGATACGCAGTATTTT. Translating it yields CASSVGELGDTQYF.

J is TRBJ2-3 and V is TRBV11-2; 8 nucleotides line up with TRBD1. CDR1 SGHAT and CDR2 FQNNGV come from the germline V gene. V shed 1 base, J shed 2 bases, and the junction held 2 bases outside the gene matches. CDR3 length: 15 residues. CDR3 coding DNA: TGTGCCAGCAGCTTAGGCAGGGGGCTCACAGATACGCAGTATTTT. Amino acids: CASSLGRGLTDTQYF.

The chain combines TRBV5-1 with TRBJ2-1; possibly TRBD1 or TRBD2 for D (6 bases each). The germline gives CDR1 SGHRS, CDR2 YFSETQ. Trimming shortened V by 4 bases and J by 10 bases, and 24 bases separated the two germline ends. The CDR3 covers 16 residues. The CDR3 reads CASSPRGGTSSKEQFF. Here the CDR3 DNA reads TGCGCCAGCAGCCCGAGAGGGGGGACTTCTTCGAAGGAGCAGTTCTTC.